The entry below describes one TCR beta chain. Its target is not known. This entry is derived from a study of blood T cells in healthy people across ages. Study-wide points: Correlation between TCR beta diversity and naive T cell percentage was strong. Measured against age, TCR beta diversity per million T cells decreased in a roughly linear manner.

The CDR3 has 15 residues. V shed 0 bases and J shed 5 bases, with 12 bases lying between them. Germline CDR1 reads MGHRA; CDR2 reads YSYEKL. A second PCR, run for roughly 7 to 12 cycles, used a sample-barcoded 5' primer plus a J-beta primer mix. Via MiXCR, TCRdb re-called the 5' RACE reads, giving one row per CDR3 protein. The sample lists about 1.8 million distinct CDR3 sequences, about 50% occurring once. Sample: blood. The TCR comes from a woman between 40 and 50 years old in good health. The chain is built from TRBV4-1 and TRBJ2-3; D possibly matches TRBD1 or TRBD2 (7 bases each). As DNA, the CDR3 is TGCGCCAGCAGCCAAGACCAGGGGGGGGGAGATACGCAGTATTTT. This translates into CASSQDQGGGDTQYF.